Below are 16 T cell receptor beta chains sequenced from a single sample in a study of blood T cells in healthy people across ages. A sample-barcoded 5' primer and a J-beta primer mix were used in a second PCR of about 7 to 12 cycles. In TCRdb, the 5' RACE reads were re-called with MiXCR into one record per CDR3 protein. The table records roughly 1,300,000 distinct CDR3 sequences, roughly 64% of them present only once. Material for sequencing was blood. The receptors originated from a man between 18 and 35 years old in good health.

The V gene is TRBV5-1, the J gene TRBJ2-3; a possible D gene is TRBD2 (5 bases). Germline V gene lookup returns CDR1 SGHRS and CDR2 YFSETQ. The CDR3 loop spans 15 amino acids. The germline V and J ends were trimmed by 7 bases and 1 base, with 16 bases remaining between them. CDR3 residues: CASHREGPRTDTQYF. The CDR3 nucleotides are TGCGCCAGCCACCGTGAGGGTCCACGCACAGATACGCAGTATTTT.

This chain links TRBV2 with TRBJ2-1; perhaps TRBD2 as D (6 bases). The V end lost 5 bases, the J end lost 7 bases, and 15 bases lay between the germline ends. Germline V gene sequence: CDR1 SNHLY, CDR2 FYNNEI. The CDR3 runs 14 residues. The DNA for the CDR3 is TGTGCCAGCAGTCGGGACTTCATTTTAAATGAGCAGTTCTTC. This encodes CASSRDFILNEQFF.

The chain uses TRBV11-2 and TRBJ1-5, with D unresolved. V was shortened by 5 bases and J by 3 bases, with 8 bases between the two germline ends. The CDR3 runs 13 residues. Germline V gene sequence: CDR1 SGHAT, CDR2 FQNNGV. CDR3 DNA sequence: TGTGCCAGCAGCCGACAAAACAATCAGCCCCAGCATTTT. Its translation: CASSRQNNQPQHF.

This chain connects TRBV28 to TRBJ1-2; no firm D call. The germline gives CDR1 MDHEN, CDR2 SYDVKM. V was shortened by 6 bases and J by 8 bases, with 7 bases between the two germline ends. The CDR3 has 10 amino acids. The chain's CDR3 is CASSSVGYTF. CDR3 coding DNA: TGTGCCAGCAGCTCAGTGGGCTACACCTTC.

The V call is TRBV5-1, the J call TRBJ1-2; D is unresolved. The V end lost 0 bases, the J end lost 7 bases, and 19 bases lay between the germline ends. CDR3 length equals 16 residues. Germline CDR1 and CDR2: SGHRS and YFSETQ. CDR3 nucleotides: TGCGCCAGCAGCTTGGAGGACGACCAGAACTTCAGTGGCTACACCTTC. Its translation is CASSLEDDQNFSGYTF.

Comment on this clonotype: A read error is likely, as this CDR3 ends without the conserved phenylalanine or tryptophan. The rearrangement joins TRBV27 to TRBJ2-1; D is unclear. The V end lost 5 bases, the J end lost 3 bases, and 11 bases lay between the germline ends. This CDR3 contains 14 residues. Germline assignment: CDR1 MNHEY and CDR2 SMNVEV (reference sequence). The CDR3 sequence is CASSRQGHYNEQFL. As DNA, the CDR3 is TGTGCCAGCAGTAGGCAAGGCCACTACAATGAGCAGTTCTTG.

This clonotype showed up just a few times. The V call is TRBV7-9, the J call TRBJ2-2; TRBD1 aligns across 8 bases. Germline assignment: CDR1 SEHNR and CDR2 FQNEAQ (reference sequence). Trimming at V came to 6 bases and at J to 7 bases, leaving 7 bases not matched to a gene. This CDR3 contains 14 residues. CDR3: CASSRQGAVGELFF. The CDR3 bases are TGTGCCAGCAGTCGCCAGGGGGCCGTCGGGGAGCTGTTTTTT.

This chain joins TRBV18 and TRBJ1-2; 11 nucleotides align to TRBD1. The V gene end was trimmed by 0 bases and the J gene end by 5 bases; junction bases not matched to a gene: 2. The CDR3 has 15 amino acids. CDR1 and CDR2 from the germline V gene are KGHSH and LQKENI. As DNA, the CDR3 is TGTGCCAGCTCACCACCCGGACAGGGGGCGTATGGCTACACCTTC. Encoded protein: CASSPPGQGAYGYTF. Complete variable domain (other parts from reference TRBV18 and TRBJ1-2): NAGVMQNPRHLVRRRGQEARLRCSPMKGHSHVYWYRQLPEEGLKFMVYLQKENIIDESGMPKERFSAEFPKEGPSILRIQQVVRGDSAAYFCASSPPGQGAYGYTFGSGTRLTVV.

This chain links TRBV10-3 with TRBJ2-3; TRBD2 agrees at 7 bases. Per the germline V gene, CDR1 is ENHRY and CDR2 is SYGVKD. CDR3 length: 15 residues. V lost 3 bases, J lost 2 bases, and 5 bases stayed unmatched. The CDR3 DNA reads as TGTGCCATCAGTGACCCGGGACTAAACACAGATACGCAGTATTTT. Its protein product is CAISDPGLNTDTQYF.

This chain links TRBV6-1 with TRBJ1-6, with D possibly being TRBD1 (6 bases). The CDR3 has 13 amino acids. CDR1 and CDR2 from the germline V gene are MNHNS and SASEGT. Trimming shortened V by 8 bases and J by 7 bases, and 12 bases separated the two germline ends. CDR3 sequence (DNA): TGTGCCAGCGGCAGGGGAGGAAATTCACCCCTCCACTTT. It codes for CASGRGGNSPLHF.

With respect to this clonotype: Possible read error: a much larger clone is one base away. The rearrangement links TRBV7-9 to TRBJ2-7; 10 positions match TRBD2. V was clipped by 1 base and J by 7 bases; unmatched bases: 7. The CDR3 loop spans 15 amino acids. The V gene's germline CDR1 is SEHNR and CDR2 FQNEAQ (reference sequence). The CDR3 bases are TGTGCCAGCAGCTTAGTTAGCGGGAGGATGAATGAGCAGTACTTC. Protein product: CASSLVSGRMNEQYF.

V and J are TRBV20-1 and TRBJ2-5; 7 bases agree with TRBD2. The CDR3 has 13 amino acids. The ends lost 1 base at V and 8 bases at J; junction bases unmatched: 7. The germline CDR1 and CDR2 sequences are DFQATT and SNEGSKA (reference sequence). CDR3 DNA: TGCAGTGCTAGAGTGCTAGCGGAGACCACCCAGTACTTC. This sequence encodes CSARVLAETTQYF.

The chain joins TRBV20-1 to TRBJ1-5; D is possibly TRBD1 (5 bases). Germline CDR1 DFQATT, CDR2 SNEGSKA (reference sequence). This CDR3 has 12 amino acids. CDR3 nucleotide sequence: TGCAGCGGGGGGGTTAGCAATCAGCCCCAGCATTTT. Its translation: CSGGVSNQPQHF.

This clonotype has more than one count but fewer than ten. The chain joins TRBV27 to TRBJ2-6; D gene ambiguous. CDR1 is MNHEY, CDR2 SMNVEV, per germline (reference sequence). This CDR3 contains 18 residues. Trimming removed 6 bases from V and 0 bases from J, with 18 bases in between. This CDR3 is CASSLFLVDGSGANVLTF. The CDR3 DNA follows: TGTGCCAGCAGCCTATTCCTGGTGGATGGCTCTGGGGCCAACGTCCTGACTTTC. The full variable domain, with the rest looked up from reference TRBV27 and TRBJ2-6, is EAQVTQNPRYLITVTGKKLTVTCSQNMNHEYMSWYRQDPGLGLRQIYYSMNVEVTDKGDVPEGYKVSRKEKRNFPLILESPSPNQTSLYFCASSLFLVDGSGANVLTFGAGSRLTVL.

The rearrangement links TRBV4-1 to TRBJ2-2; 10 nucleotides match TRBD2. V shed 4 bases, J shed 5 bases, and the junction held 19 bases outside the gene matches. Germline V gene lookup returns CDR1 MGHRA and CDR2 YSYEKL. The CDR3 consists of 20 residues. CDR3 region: CASSPRLPLAGASRTGELFF. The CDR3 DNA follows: TGCGCCAGCAGCCCGCGATTGCCCCTAGCGGGAGCTTCCCGTACCGGGGAGCTGTTTTTT.

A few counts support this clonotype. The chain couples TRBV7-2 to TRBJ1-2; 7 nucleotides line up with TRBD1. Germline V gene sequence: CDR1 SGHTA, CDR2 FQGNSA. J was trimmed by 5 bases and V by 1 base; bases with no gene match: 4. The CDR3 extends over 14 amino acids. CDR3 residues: CASSLGTTGYGYTF. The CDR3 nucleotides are TGTGCCAGCAGCTTAGGAACGACAGGGTATGGCTACACCTTC.